This T cell receptor (beta chain) came from a study of blood T cell repertoires in COVID-19. As for the study in general: The United States, Italy and Spain were the sources of the acute and convalescent COVID-19 samples.

With V trimmed by 9 bases and J by 1 base, 5 bases remained unmatched. There are 14 residues in the CDR3. The germline CDR1 and CDR2 sequences are MRHNA and SNTAGT. Measured with immunoSEQ multiplex PCR; TCRdb has only the in-frame clones, and not every one. The data contain some 240,000 clones, 89% of them singletons. The specimen was peripheral blood. The source of this sequence is a woman between 40 and 50 years old who had recovered from COVID-19. This rearrangement joins TRBV6-4 to TRBJ2-2; 7 nucleotides match TRBD2. The CDR3 protein is CASQERENTGELFF. The CDR3 bases are TGTGCCAGTCAGGAGCGGGAGAACACCGGGGAGCTGTTTTTT.